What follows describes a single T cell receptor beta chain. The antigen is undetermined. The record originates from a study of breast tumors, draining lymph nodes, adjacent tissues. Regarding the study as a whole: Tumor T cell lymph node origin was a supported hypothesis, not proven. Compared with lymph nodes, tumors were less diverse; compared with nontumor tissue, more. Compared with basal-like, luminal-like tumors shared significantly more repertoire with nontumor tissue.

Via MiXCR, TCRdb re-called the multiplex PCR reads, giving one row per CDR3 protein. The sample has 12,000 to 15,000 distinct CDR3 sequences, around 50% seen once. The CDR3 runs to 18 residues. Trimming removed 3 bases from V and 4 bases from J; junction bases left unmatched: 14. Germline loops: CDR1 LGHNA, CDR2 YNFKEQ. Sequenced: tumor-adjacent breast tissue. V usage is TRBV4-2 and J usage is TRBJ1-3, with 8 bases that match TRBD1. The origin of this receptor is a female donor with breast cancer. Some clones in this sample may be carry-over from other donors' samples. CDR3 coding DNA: TGTGCCAGCAGCCACGACCGGACAGGGTTTGTGGCGGGAAACACCATATATTTT. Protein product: CASSHDRTGFVAGNTIYF.